This note documents a single TCR beta chain sequence. The antigen remains unidentified. The TCR alpha and TCR beta cDNA libraries, bearing sample barcodes and UMIs, were generated by 5'RACE using constant-segment primers. Each CDR3 protein is one row after TCRdb ran MiXCR on the 5' RACE reads. The sample carries around 320,000 distinct CDR3 sequences, around 19% recorded once. The data stem from a study of T-cell memory formation after mild COVID-19. Study-wide results and limits: Memory sampled before infection contained some responding clones, suggesting cross-reactive memory joined.

Germline CDR1 and CDR2: KGHSH and LQKENI. The V gene end was trimmed by 10 bases and the J gene end by 5 bases; junction bases not matched to a gene: 17. The CDR3 extends over 17 amino acids. Sample: PBMCs or a T cell subset sorted from them (not recorded which). The receptor's source is a man younger than 30 who had mild COVID-19 (a few samples of this study predate the infection). Cell type and time point are not known. This chain uses TRBV18 with TRBJ2-3, with 11 bases lining up with TRBD1. The CDR3 nucleotides read TGTGCCACCTCCGGAATTGGACAGGGGGCCCGAGGAGATACGCAGTATTTT. This translates into CATSGIGQGARGDTQYF.